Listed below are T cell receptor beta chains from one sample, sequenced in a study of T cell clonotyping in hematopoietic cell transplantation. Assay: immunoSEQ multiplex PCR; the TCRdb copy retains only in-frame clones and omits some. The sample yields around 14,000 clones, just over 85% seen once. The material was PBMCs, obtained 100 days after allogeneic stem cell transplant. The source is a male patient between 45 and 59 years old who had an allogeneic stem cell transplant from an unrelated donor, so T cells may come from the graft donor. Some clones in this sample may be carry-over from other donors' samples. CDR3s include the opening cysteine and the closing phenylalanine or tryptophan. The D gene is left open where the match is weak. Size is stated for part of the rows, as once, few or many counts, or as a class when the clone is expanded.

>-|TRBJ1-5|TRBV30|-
TGTGCCTGGGAAGGCGGCCTCAATCAGCCCCAGCATTTT
CAWEGGLNQPQHF
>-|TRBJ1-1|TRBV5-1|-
TGCGCCAGCTCTACCCAGGGGAACACTGAAGCTTTCTTT
CASSTQGNTEAFF
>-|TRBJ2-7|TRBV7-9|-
TGTGCCAGCAGCCCATCCAGCGGATACTCCTACGAGCAGTACTTC
CASSPSSGYSYEQYF
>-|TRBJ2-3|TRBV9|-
TGTGCCAGCAGCGAAAGGCCCACCGGGGATACGCAGTATTTT
CASSERPTGDTQYF
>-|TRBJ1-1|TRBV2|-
TGTGCCAGCAGTGAAGTAGGACGGGATTCGAACACTGAAGCTTTCTTT
CASSEVGRDSNTEAFF
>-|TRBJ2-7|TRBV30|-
TGTGCCTGGAGTGTGGGGGACTACGAGCAGTACTTC
CAWSVGDYEQYF
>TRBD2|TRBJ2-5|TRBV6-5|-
TGTGCCAGCAACAAATGGGAGGGCACACAAGAGACCCAGTACTTC
CASNKWEGTQETQYF
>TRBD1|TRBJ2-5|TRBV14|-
TGTGCCAGCAGCCAAGATTTAGGGGGCGGGGAGACCCAGTACTTC
CASSQDLGGGETQYF
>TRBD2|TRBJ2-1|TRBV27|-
TGTGCCAGCAGCCTATGGGAGACTAGCGGTAGGGATGAGCAGTTCTTC
CASSLWETSGRDEQFF
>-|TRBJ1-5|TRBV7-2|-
TGTGCCAGCAGCTTTATTGGCAGGGATCAGCCCCAGCATTTT
CASSFIGRDQPQHF
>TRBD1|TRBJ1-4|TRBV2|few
TGTGCCAGCAGTGGCACCCGCGGACAGGTTGAAAAACTGTTTTTT
CASSGTRGQVEKLFF
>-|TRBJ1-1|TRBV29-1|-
TGCAGCGTTGACGGGTCGGGCGGGTGGGGTGGTAACACTGAAGCTTTCTTT
CSVDGSGGWGGNTEAFF
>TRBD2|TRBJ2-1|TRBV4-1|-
TGCGCCAGCAGCCAAGATAGCGGGGGCTACAATGAGCAGTTCTTC
CASSQDSGGYNEQFF
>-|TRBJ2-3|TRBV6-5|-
TGTGCCAGCAGTTATTTTGCCGGAGGGGGGTCAGATACGCAGTATTTT
CASSYFAGGGSDTQYF
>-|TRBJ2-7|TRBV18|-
TGTGCCAGCTCAGGGGAGACCTACGAGCAGTACTTC
CASSGETYEQYF
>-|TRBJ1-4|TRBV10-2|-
TGCGCCAGCATGGACCTGACAACTAATGAAAAACTGTTTTTT
CASMDLTTNEKLFF
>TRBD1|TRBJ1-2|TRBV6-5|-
TGTGCCAGCAGTTACGGGGACAGGCTGTATGGCTACACCTTC
CASSYGDRLYGYTF
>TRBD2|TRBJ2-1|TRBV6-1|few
TGTGCCAGCAGTTTCGGACTAGCGTTCCAGTTCTTC
CASSFGLAFQFF
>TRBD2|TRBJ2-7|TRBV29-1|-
TGCAGCGTTGAAGGAGCGGGAGGTTCCGAGCAGTACTTC
CSVEGAGGSEQYF
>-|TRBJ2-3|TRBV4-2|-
TGTGCCAGCAGCCAGGGGCCGGGGAGGACAGATACGCAGTATTTT
CASSQGPGRTDTQYF
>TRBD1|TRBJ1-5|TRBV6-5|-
TGTGCCAGCAGTCCTACAGGGGGCTTGGATCAGCCCCAGCATTTT
CASSPTGGLDQPQHF
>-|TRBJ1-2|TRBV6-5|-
TGTGCCAGCAGTTACAACGGTAACTATGGCTACACCTTC
CASSYNGNYGYTF